This TCR beta chain is from a study of Ad26.COV2.S vaccination and SARS-CoV-2 variants. Findings of the study overall: Reported post-vaccination CD8+ and CD4+ T cell responses to spike showed substantial breadth.

This CDR3 contains 15 residues. Germline-derived CDR1 and CDR2 are SNHLY and FYNNEI. Deletions cut 2 bases from V and 4 bases from J, with 11 bases between. As regards this clone: Its antigen is as yet unknown.

As for treatment: some 19 received Ad26.COV2.S at low or high dose, single or two shots; about 5 received placebo; per-sample allocation not given. Material that was analyzed had been drawn on day 63 after the first vaccine or placebo injection. At a Boston site, the person donating was an adult of 18-55 years. Profiled with immunoSEQ multiplex PCR; TCRdb holds only in-frame clones, not every one. Of hundreds of thousands of clones listed, about 90% are singletons. The TCR was taken from a person between 18 and 59 years old who received the Ad26.COV2.S COVID-19 vaccine or a placebo. V usage is TRBV2 and J usage is TRBJ2-2; D not certain. Sequences were derived from peripheral blood, sampled in a trial of Ad26.COV2.S vaccine versus placebo. The chain's CDR3 is CASSELLIGTGELFF. CDR3 nucleotides: TGTGCCAGCAGTGAACTCCTAATCGGCACCGGGGAGCTGTTTTTT.